This paragraph covers one TCR beta chain sequence. Its antigen remains unidentified. Within one base of it there is no much larger clone, and no base qualities were kept. Sequencing was performed on an Illumina HiSeq 2500. Quantitative 5'-RACE with molecular barcodes was used to prepare TCR beta libraries. The authors' analysis ran thus. Disease-linked TCR variants were identified with a new computational method built on a probabilistic model of VDJ rearrangement. TCRdb ran its own pipeline on the public reads, namely fastp trimming at Q25 and MiXCR clone calling, and kept in-frame beta chains. Merged by CDR3 protein, the rows form single entries marked with the most common genes and DNA. It is TCRdb's table, rather than the study itself, that gives the V and J calls and clone size. For this sample the table gives about 390,000 distinct CDR3 sequences, of which approximately 20% were detected only once. About a sixth of the sample is held by the ten biggest clonotypes.

This record belongs to a study of CD8 T cells in ankylosing spondylitis (dated by TCRdb to about 2017). About the investigation overall: T cell receptor beta repertoires were profiled in healthy donors and ankylosing spondylitis patients so that disease-linked TCR variants could be found. Peripheral blood was sampled, and synovial fluid was additionally collected from ankylosing spondylitis patients. The full study cohort was made up of 25 ankylosing spondylitis patients and 108 healthy donors. Results the study describes overall, beyond this receptor: Some motif variants had previously been reported in the synovial fluid and blood of reactive arthritis patients, which suggests shared mechanisms of disease initiation. The disease-linked clones showed a CD8+ phenotype and occurred at relatively low frequencies in peripheral blood. Significant enrichment of the disease-linked clones was reported in matched synovial fluid samples from ankylosing spondylitis patients. A TCR beta motif of fewer than 10 highly homologous amino acid variants appeared characteristic of blood from ankylosing spondylitis patients.

Sequences MDHEN (CDR1) and SYDVKM (CDR2) are obtained from the germline V gene. V is cut by 6 bases and J by 6 bases, and the space between the germline ends is 17 bases. CDR3 length: 15 amino acids, cysteine to phenylalanine. Kept here is only the CDR3 DNA, which spans 45 bases and is read in frame from base 1. The TCR sequence derives from a male donor with ankylosing spondylitis. Rearrangement joined TRBV28 to TRBJ1-4; the D gene is not confidently resolved. The sample was blood, either unsorted or a sorted T cell fraction (not recorded which). The CDR3: CASRPSSGRDEKLFF. The DNA sequence follows: TGTGCCAGCAGACCAAGCAGCGGGCGGGATGAAAAACTGTTTTTT.